This T cell receptor (beta chain) was recovered during a study of blood T cells in healthy people across ages. Across the study: When template switching was applied, about one barcoded beta molecule was captured per two T cells. Study-level results: Long-lived and aged donors differed, with more naive CD4+ cells and higher diversity in the long-lived. Bulk PBMC profiling left naive and antigen-experienced comparisons inconclusive.

On this clonotype: Its target is not known. The CDR3 does not end in the conserved phenylalanine or tryptophan, so this is likely a read error.

From germline, CDR1 is DFQATT and CDR2 SNEGSKA (reference sequence). The CDR3 runs 12 residues. With 6 bases removed from V and 7 bases from J, the gap between germline ends came to 15 bases. A second PCR, run for about 7 to 12 cycles, used a sample-barcoded 5' primer plus a J-beta primer mix. The template-switch adaptor, which had 12 random nucleotides, put a tag on each cDNA molecule. One entry per CDR3 protein, called by TCRdb with MiXCR from the 5' RACE reads. Of 600,000 to 800,000 distinct CDR3 sequences listed, more than 20% are singletons. The sequenced sample consisted of blood. This chain uses TRBV20-1 with TRBJ1-1, with D unclear. The clonotype comes from a man between 65 and 85 years old in good health. CDR3 in amino acids: CSARGLLLEAFL. The CDR3, as DNA: TGCAGTGCCCGTGGACTTCTACTTGAAGCTTTCCTT.